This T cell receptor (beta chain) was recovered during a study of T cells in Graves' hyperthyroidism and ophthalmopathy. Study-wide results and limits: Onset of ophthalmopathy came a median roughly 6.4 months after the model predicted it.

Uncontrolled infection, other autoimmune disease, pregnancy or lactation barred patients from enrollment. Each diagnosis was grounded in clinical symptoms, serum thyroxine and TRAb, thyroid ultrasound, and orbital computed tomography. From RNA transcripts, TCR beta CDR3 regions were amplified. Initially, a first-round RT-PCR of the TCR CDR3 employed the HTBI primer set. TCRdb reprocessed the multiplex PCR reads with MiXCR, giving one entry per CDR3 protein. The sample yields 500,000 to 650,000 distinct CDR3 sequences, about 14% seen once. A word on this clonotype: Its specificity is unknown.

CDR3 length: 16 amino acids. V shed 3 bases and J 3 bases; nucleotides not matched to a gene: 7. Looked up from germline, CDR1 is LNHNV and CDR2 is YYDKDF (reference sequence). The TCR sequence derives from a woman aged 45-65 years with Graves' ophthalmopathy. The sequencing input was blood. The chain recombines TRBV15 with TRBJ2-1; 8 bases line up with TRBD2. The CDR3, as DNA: TGTGCCACCAGCAGTTATGCTAGCGGGTACTACAATGAGCAGTTCTTC. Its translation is CATSSYASGYYNEQFF.